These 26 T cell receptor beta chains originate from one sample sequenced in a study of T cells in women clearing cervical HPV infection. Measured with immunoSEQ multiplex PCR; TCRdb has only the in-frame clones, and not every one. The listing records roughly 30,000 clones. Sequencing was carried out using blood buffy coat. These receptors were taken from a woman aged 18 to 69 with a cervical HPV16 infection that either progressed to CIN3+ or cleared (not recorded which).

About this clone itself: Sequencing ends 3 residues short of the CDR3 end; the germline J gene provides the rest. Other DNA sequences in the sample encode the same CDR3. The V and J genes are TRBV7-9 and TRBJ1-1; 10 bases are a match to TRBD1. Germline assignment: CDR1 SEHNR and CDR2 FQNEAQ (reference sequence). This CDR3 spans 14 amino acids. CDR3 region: CASSPGTGEVTAFF. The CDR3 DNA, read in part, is TGTGCCAGCAGCCCCGGGACAGGGGAGGTGACA.

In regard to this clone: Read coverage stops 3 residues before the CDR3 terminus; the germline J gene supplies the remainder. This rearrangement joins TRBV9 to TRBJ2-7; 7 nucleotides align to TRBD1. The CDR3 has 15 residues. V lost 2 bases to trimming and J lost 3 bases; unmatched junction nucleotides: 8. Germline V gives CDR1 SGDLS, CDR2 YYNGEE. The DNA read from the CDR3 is TGTGCCAGCAGCGTCGAAGACAGGGCAGGCTACGAG. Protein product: CASSVEDRAGYE. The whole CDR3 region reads CASSVEDRAGYEQYF.

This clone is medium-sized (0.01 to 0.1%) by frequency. The CDR3: CASSLTDDLSYEQYF. Incomplete CDR3 DNA: TGTGCCAGCAGTCTGACAGACGACCTTTCCTACGAG. The genes are TRBV7-4 and TRBJ2-7; the D gene is possibly TRBD1 (5 bases). Read coverage stops 3 residues before the CDR3 terminus; the germline J gene supplies the remainder. The CDR3 runs 15 residues. Deletions cut 6 bases from V and 1 base from J, with 16 bases between. The V gene's germline CDR1 is SGHVT and CDR2 SQSDAQ.

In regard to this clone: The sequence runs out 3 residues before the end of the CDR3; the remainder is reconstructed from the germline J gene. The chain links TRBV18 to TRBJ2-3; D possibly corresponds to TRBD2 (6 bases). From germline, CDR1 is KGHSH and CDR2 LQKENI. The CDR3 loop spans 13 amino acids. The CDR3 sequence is CASSRRSGETQYF. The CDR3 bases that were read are TGTGCCAGCTCACGGCGGTCGGGGGAGACG.

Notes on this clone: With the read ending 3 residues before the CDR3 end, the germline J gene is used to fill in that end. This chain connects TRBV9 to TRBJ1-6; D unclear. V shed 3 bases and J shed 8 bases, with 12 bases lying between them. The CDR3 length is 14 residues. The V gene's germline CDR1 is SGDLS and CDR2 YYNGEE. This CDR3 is CASSDGEWDSPLHF. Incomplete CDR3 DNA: TGTGCCAGCAGCGACGGGGAATGGGATTCACCC.

This CDR3 reads CASSLIAGGLGNTDTQYF. The CDR3 bases that were read are TGTGCCAGCAGCTTAATAGCGGGGGGCCTCGGAAATACAGATACC. V usage is TRBV7-3 and J usage is TRBJ2-5; TRBD2 agrees at 10 bases. The read terminates 3 residues before the CDR3 end, so the remaining end is supplied by the germline J gene. The CDR3 spans 18 residues. Per the germline V gene, CDR1 is SGHTA and CDR2 is FQGTGA.

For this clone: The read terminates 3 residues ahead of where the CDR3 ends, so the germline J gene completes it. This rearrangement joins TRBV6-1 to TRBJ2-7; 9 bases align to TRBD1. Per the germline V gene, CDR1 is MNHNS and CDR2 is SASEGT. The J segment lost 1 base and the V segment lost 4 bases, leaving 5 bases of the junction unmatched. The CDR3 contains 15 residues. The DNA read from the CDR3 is TGTGCCAGCAGTGGTAAAGGGACAGGGTCCTACGAG. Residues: CASSGKGTGSYE. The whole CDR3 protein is CASSGKGTGSYEQYF.

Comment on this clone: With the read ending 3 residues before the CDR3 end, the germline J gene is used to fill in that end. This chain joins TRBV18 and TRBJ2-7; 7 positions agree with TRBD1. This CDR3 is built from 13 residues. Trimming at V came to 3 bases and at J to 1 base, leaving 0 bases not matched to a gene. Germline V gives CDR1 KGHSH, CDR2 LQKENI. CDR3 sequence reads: CASSPDRSYEQYF. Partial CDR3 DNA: TGTGCCAGCTCACCGGACAGGTCCTACGAG.

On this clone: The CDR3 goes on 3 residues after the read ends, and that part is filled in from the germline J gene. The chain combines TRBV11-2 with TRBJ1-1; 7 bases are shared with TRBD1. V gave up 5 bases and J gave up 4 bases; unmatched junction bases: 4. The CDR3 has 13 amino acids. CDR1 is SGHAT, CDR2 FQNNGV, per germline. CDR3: CASSADRATEAFF. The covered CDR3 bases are TGTGCCAGCAGCGCCGACAGGGCCACTGAA.

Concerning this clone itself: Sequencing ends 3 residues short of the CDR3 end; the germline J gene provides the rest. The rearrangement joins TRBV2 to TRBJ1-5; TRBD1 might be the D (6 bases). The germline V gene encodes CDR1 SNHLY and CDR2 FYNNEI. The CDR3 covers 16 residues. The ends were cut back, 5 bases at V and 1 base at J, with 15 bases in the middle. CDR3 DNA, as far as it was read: TGTGCCAGCAGTAAACAGGGACACCTAAGCAATCAGCCC. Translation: CASSKQGHLSNQP. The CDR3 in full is CASSKQGHLSNQPQHF.

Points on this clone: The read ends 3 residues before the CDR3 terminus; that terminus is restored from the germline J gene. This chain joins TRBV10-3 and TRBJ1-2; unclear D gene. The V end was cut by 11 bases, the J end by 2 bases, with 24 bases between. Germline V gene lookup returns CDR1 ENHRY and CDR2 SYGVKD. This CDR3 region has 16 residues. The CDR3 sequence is CALKSRVDPLNYGYTF. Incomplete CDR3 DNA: TGTGCCCTCAAGTCCCGGGTCGACCCTTTGAACTATGGC.

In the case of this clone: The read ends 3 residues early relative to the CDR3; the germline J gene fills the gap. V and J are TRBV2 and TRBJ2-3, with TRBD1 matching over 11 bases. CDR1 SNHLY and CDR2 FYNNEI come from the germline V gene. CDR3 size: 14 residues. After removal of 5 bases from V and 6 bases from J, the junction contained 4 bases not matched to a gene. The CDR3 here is CASSTDRGLDTQYF. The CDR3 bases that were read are TGTGCCAGCAGTACGGACAGGGGGCTGGATACG.

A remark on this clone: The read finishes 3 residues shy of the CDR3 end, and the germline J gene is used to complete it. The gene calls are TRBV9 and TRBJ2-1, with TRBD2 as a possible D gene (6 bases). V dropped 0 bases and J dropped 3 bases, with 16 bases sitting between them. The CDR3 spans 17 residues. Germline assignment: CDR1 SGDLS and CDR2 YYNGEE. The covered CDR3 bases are TGTGCCAGCAGCGTAGCGGGGTGGGGGGACGGCTACAATGAG. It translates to CASSVAGWGDGYNE. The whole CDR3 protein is CASSVAGWGDGYNEQFF.

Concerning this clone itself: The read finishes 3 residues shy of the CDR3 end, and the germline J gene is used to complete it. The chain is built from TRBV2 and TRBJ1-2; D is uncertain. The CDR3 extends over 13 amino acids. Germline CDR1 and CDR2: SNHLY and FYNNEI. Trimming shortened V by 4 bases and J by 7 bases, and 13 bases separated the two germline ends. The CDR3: CASSGNLGGGYTF. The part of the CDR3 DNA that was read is TGTGCCAGCAGTGGGAATCTTGGCGGTGGC.

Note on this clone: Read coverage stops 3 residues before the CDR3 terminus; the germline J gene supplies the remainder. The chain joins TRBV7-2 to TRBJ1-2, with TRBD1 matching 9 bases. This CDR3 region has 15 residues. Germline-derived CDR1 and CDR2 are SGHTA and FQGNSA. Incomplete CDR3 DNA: TGTGCCAGCAGCTCTCCGGACAGGGGCTTCTACGAC. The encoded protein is CASSSPDRGFYD. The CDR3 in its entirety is CASSSPDRGFYDYTF.

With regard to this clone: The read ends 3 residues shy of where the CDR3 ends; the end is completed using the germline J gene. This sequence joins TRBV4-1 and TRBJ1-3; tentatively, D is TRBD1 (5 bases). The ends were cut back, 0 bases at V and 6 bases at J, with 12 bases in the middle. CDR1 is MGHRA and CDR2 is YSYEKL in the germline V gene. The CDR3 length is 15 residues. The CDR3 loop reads CASSQDRGKVNTIYF. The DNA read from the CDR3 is TGCGCCAGCAGCCAAGACCGGGGGAAGGTAAACACC.

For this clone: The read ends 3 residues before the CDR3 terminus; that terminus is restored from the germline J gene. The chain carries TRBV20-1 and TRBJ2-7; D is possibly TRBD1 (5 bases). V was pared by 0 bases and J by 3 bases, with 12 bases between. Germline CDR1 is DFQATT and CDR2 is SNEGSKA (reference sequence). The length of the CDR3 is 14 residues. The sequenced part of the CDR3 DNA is TGCAGTGCTAGAGATCTACAGGCATACTACGAG. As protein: CSARDLQAYYE. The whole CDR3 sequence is CSARDLQAYYEQYF.

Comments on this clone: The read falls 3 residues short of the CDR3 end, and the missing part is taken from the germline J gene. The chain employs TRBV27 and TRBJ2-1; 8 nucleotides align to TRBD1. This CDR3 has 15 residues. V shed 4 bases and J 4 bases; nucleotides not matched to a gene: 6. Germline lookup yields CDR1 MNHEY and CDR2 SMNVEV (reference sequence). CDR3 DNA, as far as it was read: TGTGCCAGCAGTTCCGGGACAGGCGGTTACAATGAG. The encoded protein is CASSSGTGGYNE. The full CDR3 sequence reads CASSSGTGGYNEQFF.

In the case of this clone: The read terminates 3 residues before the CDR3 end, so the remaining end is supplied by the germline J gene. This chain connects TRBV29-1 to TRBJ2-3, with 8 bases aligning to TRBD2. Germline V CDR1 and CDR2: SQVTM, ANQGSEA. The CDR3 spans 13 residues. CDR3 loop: CSGGGGKDQPQYF. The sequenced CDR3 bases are TGCAGCGGAGGCGGGGGGAAGGATCAGCCG.

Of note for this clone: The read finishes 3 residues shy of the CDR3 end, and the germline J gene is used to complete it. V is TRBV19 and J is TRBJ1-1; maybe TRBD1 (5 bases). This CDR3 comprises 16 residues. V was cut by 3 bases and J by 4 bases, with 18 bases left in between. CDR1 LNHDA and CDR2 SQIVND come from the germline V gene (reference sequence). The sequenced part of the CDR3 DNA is TGTGCCAGTAGTATCGCTCAGAGGGTGGGGGGCACTGAA. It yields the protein CASSIAQRVGGTE. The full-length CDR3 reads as CASSIAQRVGGTEAFF.

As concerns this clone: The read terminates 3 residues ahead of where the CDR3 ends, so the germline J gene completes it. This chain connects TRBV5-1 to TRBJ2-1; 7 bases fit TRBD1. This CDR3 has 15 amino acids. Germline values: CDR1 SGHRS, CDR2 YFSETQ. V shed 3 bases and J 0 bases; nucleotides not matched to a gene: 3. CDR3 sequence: CASSSRDSSYNEQFF. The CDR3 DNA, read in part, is TGCGCCAGCAGCTCCCGGGACAGCTCCTACAATGAG.

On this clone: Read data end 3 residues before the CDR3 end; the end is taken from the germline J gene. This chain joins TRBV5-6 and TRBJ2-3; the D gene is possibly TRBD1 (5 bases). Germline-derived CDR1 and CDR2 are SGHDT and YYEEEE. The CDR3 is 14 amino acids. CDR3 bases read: TGTGCCAGCAGCCCTGGGGCCGTCCAAGAGACG. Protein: CASSPGAVQET. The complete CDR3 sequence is CASSPGAVQETQYF. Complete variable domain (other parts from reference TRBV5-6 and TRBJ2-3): DAGVTQSPTHLIKTRGQQVTLRCSPKSGHDTVSWYQQALGQGPQFIFQYYEEEERQRGNFPDRFSGHQFPNYSSELNVNALLLGDSALYLCASSPGAVQETQYFGPGTRLTVL.

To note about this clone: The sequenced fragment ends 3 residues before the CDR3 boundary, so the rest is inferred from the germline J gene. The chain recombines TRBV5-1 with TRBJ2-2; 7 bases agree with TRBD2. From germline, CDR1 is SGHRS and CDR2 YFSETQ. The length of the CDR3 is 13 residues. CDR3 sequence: CASRGGTNEKLFF. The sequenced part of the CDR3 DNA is TGCGCCAGCAGGGGAGGGACTAATGAAAAG.

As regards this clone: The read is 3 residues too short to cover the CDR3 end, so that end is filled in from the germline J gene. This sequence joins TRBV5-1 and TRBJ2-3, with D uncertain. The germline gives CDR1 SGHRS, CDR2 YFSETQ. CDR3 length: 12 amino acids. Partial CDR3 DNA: TGCGCCAGCAGCTATACACAAGAGACG. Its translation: CASSYTQET. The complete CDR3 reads CASSYTQETQYF.

The chain's CDR3 is CASSPQTGSYGYTF. The DNA read from the CDR3 is TGTGCCAGCAGCCCCCAGACAGGGTCCTATGGC. The chain is built from TRBV11-2 and TRBJ1-2; 7 bases agree with TRBD1. The CDR3 end falls 3 residues outside the read, so it is completed with the germline J gene. The CDR3 totals 14 residues. Germline V gives CDR1 SGHAT, CDR2 FQNNGV. Trimming removed 5 bases from V and 4 bases from J; junction bases left unmatched: 7.

Here the CDR3 reads CSATVNTEAFF. Partial CDR3 DNA: TGCAGTGCTACCGTGAACACTGAA. The chain employs TRBV20-1 and TRBJ1-1, with unresolved D. Read coverage stops 3 residues before the CDR3 terminus; the germline J gene supplies the remainder. Trimming took 4 bases from V and 0 from J, leaving 3 bases between them. Per the germline V gene, CDR1 is DFQATT and CDR2 is SNEGSKA (reference sequence). The CDR3 covers 11 residues.